This TCR beta chain was profiled in a study of OX40 agonist ivuxolimab in advanced cancers. At the level of the study: Patients got intravenous ivuxolimab at 0.01 to 10 mg/kg every 2 weeks. A mean age of roughly 60 years, range about 20 to 79, was recorded, and roughly 83% were male. Findings and caveats of the study: Relatively little clonal expansion, among the lowest observed, appeared in partial responders at 0.1-3.0 mg/kg. More expanded clones were found, on average, in CD8+ than in CD4+ T cells.

Notes on this clone: Antigen unknown.

Only in-frame clones appear in the TCRdb table, and some are missing; sequencing was by immunoSEQ multiplex PCR. In the table there are more than 60,000 clones, around 86% of which are singletons. The V segment lost 8 bases and the J segment 6 bases; nucleotides outside the gene matches: 13. Germline assignment: CDR1 MNHEY and CDR2 SMNVEV (reference sequence). The CDR3 is made up of 16 amino acids. The rearrangement joins TRBV27 to TRBJ2-2; 9 bases are shared with TRBD2. The receptor comes from an adult with an advanced solid tumor such as melanoma, head and neck, liver or kidney cancer. Sequenced material: CD4+ or CD8+ T cells sorted from blood, taken in a trial of the OX40 agonist ivuxolimab. CDR3 amino acids: CASRPPAGGFAGELFF. The CDR3 DNA reads as TGTGCCAGCCGACCTCCAGCGGGAGGTTTTGCCGGGGAGCTGTTTTTT.